A selection of T cell receptor beta chains follows, all from one sample in a study of cytomegalovirus exposure and HLA in healthy donors. Data came from immunoSEQ multiplex PCR; TCRdb stores just in-frame clones and leaves some out. Counted here are tens of thousands of clones, 96% occurring once; the ten biggest clones make up roughly 4.7%. The sequenced material came from PBMCs. These receptors came from a young woman in good health and CMV-seropositive. Each CDR3 is given with its conserved first and last residue. A D gene is named only where the DNA matches it firmly. Where a row states a size, it is once, few, many or the class of an expanded clone; other rows omit it.

v_gene: TRBV6-5; j_gene: TRBJ2-1; d_gene: TRBD2; abundance: NA; CDR3aa: CASSSGSYNEQFF; CDR3nt: TGTGCCAGCTCTAGCGGATCCTACAATGAGCAGTTCTTC
v_gene: TRBV4-3; j_gene: TRBJ2-5; d_gene: NA; abundance: NA; CDR3aa: CASSQVLQETQYF; CDR3nt: TGCGCCAGCAGCCAAGTACTACAAGAGACCCAGTACTTC
v_gene: TRBV15; j_gene: TRBJ2-7; d_gene: TRBD2; abundance: NA; CDR3aa: CATSRAASGTYEQYF; CDR3nt: TGTGCCACCAGCAGAGCGGCTAGCGGAACCTACGAGCAGTACTTC
v_gene: TRBV7-7; j_gene: TRBJ2-1; d_gene: NA; abundance: NA; CDR3aa: CASSSGVGEQFF; CDR3nt: TGTGCTAGCAGCTCGGGAGTTGGTGAGCAGTTCTTC
v_gene: TRBV5-1; j_gene: TRBJ2-1; d_gene: TRBD2; abundance: NA; CDR3aa: CASSPTSGSFNEQFF; CDR3nt: TGCGCCAGCAGCCCTACTAGCGGGAGTTTCAATGAGCAGTTCTTC
v_gene: TRBV30; j_gene: TRBJ2-1; d_gene: NA; abundance: NA; CDR3aa: CAWSEVWASKLF; CDR3nt: TGTGCCTGGAGTGAGGTATGGGCCAGCAAGCTCTTC
v_gene: TRBV4-2; j_gene: TRBJ1-2; d_gene: TRBD1; abundance: NA; CDR3aa: CASSQVGQGDGYTF; CDR3nt: TGTGCCAGCAGCCAGGTGGGACAGGGAGATGGCTACACCTTC
v_gene: TRBV19; j_gene: TRBJ1-5; d_gene: NA; abundance: once; CDR3aa: CASSIPWGGTSNQPQHF; CDR3nt: TGTGCCAGTAGTATACCTTGGGGGGGGACCTCTAACCAGCCCCAGCATTTT
v_gene: TRBV6-1; j_gene: TRBJ2-7; d_gene: TRBD1; abundance: NA; CDR3aa: CASSSGQSYEQYF; CDR3nt: TGTGCCAGCAGTTCGGGACAGAGCTACGAGCAGTACTTC
v_gene: TRBV28; j_gene: TRBJ1-1; d_gene: NA; abundance: NA; CDR3aa: CASSFGLREGETEAFF; CDR3nt: TGTGCCAGCAGTTTTGGTTTGCGGGAGGGAGAGACTGAAGCTTTCTTT
v_gene: TRBV5-4; j_gene: TRBJ2-7; d_gene: NA; abundance: NA; CDR3aa: CASSDGSSYEQYF; CDR3nt: TGTGCCAGCAGCGACGGGAGCTCCTACGAGCAGTACTTC
v_gene: TRBV5-4; j_gene: TRBJ2-1; d_gene: TRBD2; abundance: NA; CDR3aa: CASSLGGRANEQFF; CDR3nt: TGTGCCAGCAGCTTAGGCGGGAGGGCCAATGAGCAGTTCTTC
v_gene: TRBV19; j_gene: TRBJ2-7; d_gene: NA; abundance: NA; CDR3aa: CASRITAGLSYEQYF; CDR3nt: TGTGCCAGTAGGATTACAGCGGGCCTATCCTACGAGCAGTACTTC
v_gene: TRBV5-1; j_gene: TRBJ2-5; d_gene: NA; abundance: NA; CDR3aa: CASSSTQGRGETQYF; CDR3nt: TGCGCCAGCAGCTCAACCCAGGGGAGGGGAGAGACCCAGTACTTC
v_gene: TRBV19; j_gene: TRBJ2-1; d_gene: TRBD2; abundance: NA; CDR3aa: CASSWGGRGDNEQFF; CDR3nt: TGTGCCAGTAGTTGGGGCGGGAGGGGGGACAATGAGCAGTTCTTC
v_gene: TRBV14; j_gene: TRBJ2-5; d_gene: NA; abundance: NA; CDR3aa: CASSQGTGRETQYF; CDR3nt: TGTGCCAGCAGCCAAGGAACAGGGCGGGAGACCCAGTACTTC
v_gene: TRBV19; j_gene: TRBJ1-5; d_gene: TRBD1; abundance: NA; CDR3aa: CASSKATGTGPLNQPQHF; CDR3nt: TGTGCCAGTAGTAAAGCCACCGGGACAGGGCCCCTCAATCAGCCCCAGCATTTT
v_gene: TRBV14; j_gene: TRBJ2-5; d_gene: NA; abundance: NA; CDR3aa: CASSQVVTIGETQYF; CDR3nt: TGTGCCAGCAGCCAAGTAGTGACAATCGGAGAGACCCAGTACTTC
v_gene: TRBV6-6; j_gene: TRBJ2-2; d_gene: NA; abundance: NA; CDR3aa: CASSTTHPGELFF; CDR3nt: TGTGCCAGCAGTACTACGCATCCCGGGGAGCTGTTTTTT
v_gene: TRBV27; j_gene: TRBJ2-7; d_gene: TRBD1; abundance: NA; CDR3aa: CASSLSGTGLYEQYF; CDR3nt: TGTGCCAGCAGTTTATCGGGGACAGGACTCTACGAGCAGTACTTC
v_gene: TRBV7-8; j_gene: TRBJ2-7; d_gene: TRBD1; abundance: once; CDR3aa: CASSLPDRGLRGEQYF; CDR3nt: TGTGCCAGCAGCTTACCTGACAGGGGCCTCCGGGGCGAGCAGTACTTC
v_gene: TRBV7-6; j_gene: TRBJ2-3; d_gene: NA; abundance: NA; CDR3aa: CASSFQGTDTQYF; CDR3nt: TGTGCCAGCAGCTTTCAGGGCACAGATACGCAGTATTTT
v_gene: TRBV4-2; j_gene: TRBJ1-2; d_gene: TRBD1; abundance: NA; CDR3aa: CASSQGGLTGFGGGYTF; CDR3nt: TGTGCCAGCAGCCAAGGGGGCCTGACAGGGTTCGGTGGCGGCTACACCTTC
v_gene: TRBV19; j_gene: TRBJ2-7; d_gene: TRBD2; abundance: NA; CDR3aa: CASSIGGGSYEQYF; CDR3nt: TGTGCCAGTAGTATCGGCGGGGGCTCCTACGAGCAGTACTTC
v_gene: TRBV28; j_gene: TRBJ1-2; d_gene: TRBD1; abundance: NA; CDR3aa: CASSLRGQGYSYTF; CDR3nt: TGTGCCAGCAGTTTAAGAGGACAGGGCTATAGCTACACCTTC
v_gene: TRBV29-1; j_gene: TRBJ1-2; d_gene: NA; abundance: NA; CDR3aa: CSVRPSLNYGYTF; CDR3nt: TGCAGCGTCCGCCCCAGTCTTAACTATGGCTACACCTTC
v_gene: TRBV6-5; j_gene: TRBJ1-5; d_gene: NA; abundance: NA; CDR3aa: CASNPDSHNQPQHF; CDR3nt: TGTGCCAGCAATCCTGACAGCCACAATCAGCCCCAGCATTTT
v_gene: TRBV2; j_gene: TRBJ1-5; d_gene: NA; abundance: NA; CDR3aa: CASSHFNQPQHF; CDR3nt: TGTGCCAGCAGTCATTTTAATCAGCCCCAGCATTTT
v_gene: TRBV19; j_gene: TRBJ1-5; d_gene: NA; abundance: NA; CDR3aa: CASSKEPVGSNQPQHF; CDR3nt: TGTGCCAGTAGTAAGGAGCCGGTGGGTAGCAATCAGCCCCAGCATTTT
v_gene: TRBV9; j_gene: TRBJ2-1; d_gene: NA; abundance: NA; CDR3aa: CASSFRELGEQFF; CDR3nt: TGTGCCAGCAGCTTCAGGGAATTGGGCGAGCAGTTCTTC
v_gene: TRBV28; j_gene: TRBJ2-7; d_gene: TRBD1; abundance: NA; CDR3aa: CASSLAGTGRYEQYF; CDR3nt: TGTGCCAGCAGCCTAGCCGGGACAGGGCGGTACGAGCAGTACTTC
v_gene: TRBV7-2; j_gene: TRBJ2-1; d_gene: TRBD2; abundance: NA; CDR3aa: CASSPRPGRGVEQFF; CDR3nt: TGTGCCAGCAGCCCACGGCCCGGGAGGGGCGTAGAGCAGTTCTTC
v_gene: TRBV5-1; j_gene: TRBJ2-7; d_gene: TRBD2; abundance: NA; CDR3aa: CASSLFSGTYEQYF; CDR3nt: TGCGCCAGCAGCTTGTTTAGCGGGACGTACGAGCAGTACTTC
v_gene: TRBV9; j_gene: TRBJ2-1; d_gene: TRBD2; abundance: NA; CDR3aa: CASSFSTSGHNEQFF; CDR3nt: TGTGCCAGCAGCTTCTCGACTAGCGGACACAATGAGCAGTTCTTC
v_gene: TRBV6-5; j_gene: TRBJ2-7; d_gene: TRBD1; abundance: NA; CDR3aa: CASSLTGVNEQYF; CDR3nt: TGTGCCAGCAGTTTGACAGGGGTGAACGAGCAGTACTTC
v_gene: TRBV9; j_gene: TRBJ2-2; d_gene: NA; abundance: NA; CDR3aa: CASSPDTGELFF; CDR3nt: TGTGCCAGCAGCCCAGACACCGGGGAGCTGTTTTTT
v_gene: TRBV12-5; j_gene: TRBJ2-1; d_gene: TRBD1; abundance: NA; CDR3aa: CASGTKDKQGAGEQFF; CDR3nt: TGTGCTAGTGGCACTAAAGATAAACAGGGGGCAGGGGAGCAGTTCTTC
v_gene: TRBV28; j_gene: TRBJ2-1; d_gene: NA; abundance: NA; CDR3aa: CASSLSRTWYNEQFF; CDR3nt: TGTGCCAGCAGTTTAAGTCGGACATGGTACAATGAGCAGTTCTTC
v_gene: TRBV30; j_gene: TRBJ2-7; d_gene: TRBD2; abundance: NA; CDR3aa: CAWSAGLADYYEQYF; CDR3nt: TGTGCCTGGAGTGCGGGACTAGCGGACTACTACGAGCAGTACTTC
v_gene: TRBV7-9; j_gene: TRBJ2-4; d_gene: TRBD1; abundance: once; CDR3aa: CASSFNSGTGSKNIQYF; CDR3nt: TGTGCCAGCAGCTTTAATTCCGGGACAGGGAGCAAAAACATTCAGTACTTC
v_gene: TRBV29-1; j_gene: TRBJ2-7; d_gene: TRBD2; abundance: once; CDR3aa: CSVEWPGRAYEQYF; CDR3nt: TGCAGCGTTGAATGGCCCGGGAGGGCCTACGAGCAGTACTTC